There are many counts of the clone carrying this T cell receptor beta chain. Its antigen is unknown. Preparation of the TCRbeta library was carried out with unique molecular identifiers. One entry per CDR3 protein, called by TCRdb with MiXCR from the PCR reads. The table includes roughly 200,000 distinct CDR3 sequences, roughly a tenth detected once. The source of the sample is a study of T-cell reconstitution after alpha-beta-depleted transplantation in children. V was pared by 0 bases and J by 7 bases, with 7 bases between. In germline, CDR1 is MNHEY, CDR2 SMNVEV (reference sequence). The CDR3 extends over 13 amino acids. Study-wide results and caveats: Approximately two months post-transplant, alpha-beta T cells reportedly originated from several hundred expanded graft clones.

This rearrangement joins TRBV27 to TRBJ1-5; D is ambiguous. The clonotype comes from a child under two years old with acute myeloid leukemia, due to receive a stem cell transplant. The sequencing used PBMCs, collected before TCRalphabeta/CD19-depleted stem cell transplant. The CDR3 DNA reads as TGTGCCAGCAGTTTATCGGCGTTGCAGCCCCAGCATTTT. Translation: CASSLSALQPQHF.